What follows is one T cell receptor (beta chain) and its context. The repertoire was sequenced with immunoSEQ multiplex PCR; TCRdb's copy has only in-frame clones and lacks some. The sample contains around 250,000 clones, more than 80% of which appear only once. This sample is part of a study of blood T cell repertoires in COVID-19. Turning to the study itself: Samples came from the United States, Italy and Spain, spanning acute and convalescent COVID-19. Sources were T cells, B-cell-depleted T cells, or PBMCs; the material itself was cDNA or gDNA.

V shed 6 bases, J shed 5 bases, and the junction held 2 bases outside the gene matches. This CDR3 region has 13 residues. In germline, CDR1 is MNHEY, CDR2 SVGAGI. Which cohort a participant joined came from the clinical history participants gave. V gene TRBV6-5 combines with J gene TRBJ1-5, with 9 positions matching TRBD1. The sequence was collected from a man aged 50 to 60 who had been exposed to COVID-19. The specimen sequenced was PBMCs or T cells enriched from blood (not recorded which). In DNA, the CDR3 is TGTGCCAGCAGGACAGGGGGAGATCAGCCCCAGCATTTT. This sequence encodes CASRTGGDQPQHF.